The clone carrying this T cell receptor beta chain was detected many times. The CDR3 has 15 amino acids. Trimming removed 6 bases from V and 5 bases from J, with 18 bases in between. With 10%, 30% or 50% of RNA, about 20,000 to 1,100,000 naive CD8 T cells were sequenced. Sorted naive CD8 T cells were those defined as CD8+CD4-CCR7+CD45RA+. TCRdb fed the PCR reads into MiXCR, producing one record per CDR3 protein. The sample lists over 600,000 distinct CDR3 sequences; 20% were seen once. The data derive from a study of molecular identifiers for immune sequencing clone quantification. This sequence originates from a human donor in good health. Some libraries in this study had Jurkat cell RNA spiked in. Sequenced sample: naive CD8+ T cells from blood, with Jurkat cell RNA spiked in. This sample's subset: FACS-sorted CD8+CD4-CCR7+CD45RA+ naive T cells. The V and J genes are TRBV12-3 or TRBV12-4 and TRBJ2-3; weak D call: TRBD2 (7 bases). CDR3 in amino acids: CASSQAWGGIDTQYF. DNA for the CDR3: TGTGCCAGCAGCCAAGCGTGGGGGGGCATAGATACGCAGTATTTT.